The entry below gives a single T cell receptor (beta chain) sequence along with its context. Its antigen target is currently unknown. There are no base qualities to consult, and no much larger clone falls within one base. The data belong to a study of T cell responses to AZD1222 COVID-19 vaccine (dated by TCRdb to the early 2020s). As for the study more broadly: AZD1222 recipients with second doses at about 4 weeks or about 12 weeks were pooled, because spike-specific TCR depth and breadth did not differ between schedules. Trial participants were enrolled into age subgroups of 18-55, 56-69 and 70-plus years, which contained about 160, 30 and 59 TCR-sequenced participants, respectively. TCR sequencing covered 233 trial participants: some 210 given two doses of AZD1222 and 26 given two doses of MenACWY control vaccine. The full study reports these points: Conclusions about previously exposed vaccinees are limited, since just five or six AZD1222 recipients were seropositive for SARS-CoV-2 at baseline. Participants were mostly white British and included more females than males, and it was suggested by the authors that clonal diversity may have been underestimated. Because no day 14 peak-response samples were available, the repertoires could be characterized only after the peak T cell response. The whole spike protein was spanned by vaccine-associated CD4 TCRs, and dominant responses were seen in regions 160-218 and 743-854. The 56-69-year group was small, and its depth increase did not reach significance, likely because of low power. Reportedly, almost half of the unique spike-specific TCRs recognized epitopes lying outside the regions that are mutated in the B.1.351 and B.1.1.7 variants. After two AZD1222 doses, both the breadth and the depth of spike-specific TCRs were significantly higher than at day 0 and than in MenACWY recipients.

The sample's time point label, decoded: baseline before first vaccination. Vaccinee samples were obtained from the UK trials COV001 and COV002, which included a single-blind randomized controlled phase 2/3 trial of AZD1222 (ChAdOx1 nCoV-19) in healthy adults. For TCRbeta chain sequencing, PBMC samples from trial participants were taken at day 0 and at day 28 after the second dose. The CDR3 regions of human TCRbeta chains were analyzed by immunosequencing. Per the authors' processing: TCRs in the repertoires were compared against a reference library of SARS-CoV-2-specific TCRs that had been generated with the MIRA antigen-specificity platform. Breadth was defined as the fraction of unique TCRs that were SARS-CoV-2-associated, and depth was defined as the fraction of total T cells that were SARS-CoV-2-associated. Each spike-specific TCR was assigned to its reactive spike region and to a CD4 or CD8 class using the MIRA data. Log10-transformed breadth and depth values were compared by one-way ANOVA with Sidak's multiple comparisons tests. TCRdb stores this immuneACCESS table with in-frame sequences only. Part of the clones is absent; in the studies checked, under half of the shortfall reflects unresolved V genes, and no reason is known for the rest. V and J calls and clone size are copied from that table; D and trimming were computed from the DNA. The sample yields roughly 140,000 clones; 70% to 90% were counted once. The ten largest clones take up 2.2% of the sample.

This specimen was peripheral blood, taken on day 0 of AZD1222 vaccination. The receptor was derived from an adult in good health.

The DNA sequence follows: TGTGCCAGCAGCGTGGAGCGGGGGAACACCGGGGAGCTGTTTTTT. Its coded protein is CASSVERGNTGELFF. The chain employs TRBV9 and TRBJ2-2; a stretch of 7 junction bases matches TRBD2. CDR1 SGDLS and CDR2 YYNGEE were looked up in the germline V gene. The junction shows trimming of 2 bases on V and 1 base on J, and the gene matches do not reach 2 bases of it. Counted from cysteine to phenylalanine, this CDR3 has 15 amino acids. The DNA shown is the 45-base CDR3, in frame from base 1.